The present TCR beta chain was sequenced within a study of neurological immune-mediated disorders. Time point denoted: longitudinal time-point 1 (baseline). A total of 2 million PBMCs stored at -80 degrees C provided the unsorted libraries. In this sample, this clonotype turned up many times. What it recognizes is unknown. Trimming removed 8 bases at V and 1 base at J, with 14 bases between. CDR3 size: 14 residues. CDR1 and CDR2 from the germline V gene are WSHSY and SAAADI. Study-wide results and limits: There were no CDR3 amino acid sequences shared by expanded clones across subjects, a result suggesting private repertoires in all groups. Phylogenetically, 18 of 34 multiple sclerosis patients' repertoires fell into one related-CDR3 cluster, a possible signature.

The authors produced cDNA by 5'RACE using 10-nucleotide random UMIs. One entry per CDR3 protein results from TCRdb running MiXCR on the 5' RACE reads. This sample has some 37,000 distinct CDR3 sequences, with more than 3% found just once. The TCR originated in a woman aged 60 to 75 with multiple sclerosis. The chain uses TRBV10-2 and TRBJ1-1; D possibly corresponds to TRBD1 (6 bases). The sample taken for sequencing was PBMCs. CDR3 coding DNA: TGCGCCAGCGGGAGGGACACGTGGAACACTGAAGCTTTCTTT. This encodes CASGRDTWNTEAFF.